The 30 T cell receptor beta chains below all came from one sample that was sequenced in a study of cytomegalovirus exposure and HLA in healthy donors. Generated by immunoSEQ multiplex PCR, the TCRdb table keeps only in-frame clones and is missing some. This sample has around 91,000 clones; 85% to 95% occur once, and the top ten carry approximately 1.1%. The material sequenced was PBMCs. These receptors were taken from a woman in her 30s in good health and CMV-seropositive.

The CDR3 reads CASSLVIPRRDGGTDTQYF. For the CDR3, the DNA is TGTGCCAGCAGCTTGGTAATTCCACGGCGGGATGGGGGCACAGATACGCAGTATTTT. This chain links TRBV5-6 with TRBJ2-3; perhaps TRBD2 as D (6 bases). This CDR3 spans 19 amino acids. CDR1 is SGHDT and CDR2 is YYEEEE in the germline V gene. Trimming took 0 bases from V and 1 from J, leaving 21 bases between them.

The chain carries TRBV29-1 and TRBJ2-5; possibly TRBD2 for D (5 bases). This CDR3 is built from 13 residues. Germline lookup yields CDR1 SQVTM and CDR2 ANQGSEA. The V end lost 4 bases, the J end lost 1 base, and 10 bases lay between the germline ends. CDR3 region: CSVGRAAQETQYF. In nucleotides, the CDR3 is TGCAGCGTTGGGCGGGCGGCCCAAGAGACCCAGTACTTC. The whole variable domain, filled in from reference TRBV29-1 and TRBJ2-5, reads SAVISQKPSRDICQRGTSLTIQCQVDSQVTMMFWYRQQPGQSLTLIATANQGSEATYESGFVIDKFPISRPNLTFSTLTVSNMSPEDSSIYLCSVGRAAQETQYFGPGTRLLVL.

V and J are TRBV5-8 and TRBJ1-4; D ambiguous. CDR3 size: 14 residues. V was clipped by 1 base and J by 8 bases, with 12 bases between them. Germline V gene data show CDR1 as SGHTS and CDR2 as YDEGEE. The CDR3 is CASSLKGSGEKLFF. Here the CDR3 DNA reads TGTGCCAGCAGCTTGAAAGGGAGTGGCGAAAAACTGTTTTTT.

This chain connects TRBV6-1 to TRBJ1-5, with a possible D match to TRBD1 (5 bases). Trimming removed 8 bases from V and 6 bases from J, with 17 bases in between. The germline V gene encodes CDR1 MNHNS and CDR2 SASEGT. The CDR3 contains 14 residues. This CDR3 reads CASPGPGYGQPQHF. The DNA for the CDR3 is TGTGCCAGCCCTGGACCAGGGTACGGTCAGCCCCAGCATTTT.

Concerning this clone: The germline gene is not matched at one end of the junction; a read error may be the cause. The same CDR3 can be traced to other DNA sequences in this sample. The CDR3 region is CASSEWGDFEQFF. CDR3 DNA sequence: TGTGCTAGCAGTGAATGGGGGGATTTTGAGCAGTTCTTC. This chain uses TRBV25-1 with TRBJ2-1, with D maybe TRBD2 (6 bases). The CDR3 has 13 amino acids. Germline CDR1 is MGHDK and CDR2 is SYGVNS.

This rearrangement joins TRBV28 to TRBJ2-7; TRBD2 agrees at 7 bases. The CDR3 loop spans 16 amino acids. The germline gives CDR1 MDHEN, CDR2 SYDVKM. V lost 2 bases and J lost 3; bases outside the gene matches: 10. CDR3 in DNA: TGTGCCAGCAGTTTACGCCGACTAGCCCTAGACTACGAGCAGTACTTC. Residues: CASSLRRLALDYEQYF.

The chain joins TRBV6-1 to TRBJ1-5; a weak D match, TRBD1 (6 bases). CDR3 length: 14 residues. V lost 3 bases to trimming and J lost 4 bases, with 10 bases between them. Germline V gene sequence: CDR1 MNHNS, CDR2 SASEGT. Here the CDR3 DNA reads TGTGCCAGCAGTGATCATGGACAGAATCAGCCCCAGCATTTT. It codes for CASSDHGQNQPQHF.

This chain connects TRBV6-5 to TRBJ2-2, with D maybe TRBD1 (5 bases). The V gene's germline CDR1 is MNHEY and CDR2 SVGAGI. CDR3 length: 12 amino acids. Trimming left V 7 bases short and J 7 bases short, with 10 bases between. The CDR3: CASTRVIGELFF. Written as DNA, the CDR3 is TGTGCCAGCACCAGGGTAATCGGGGAGCTGTTTTTT.

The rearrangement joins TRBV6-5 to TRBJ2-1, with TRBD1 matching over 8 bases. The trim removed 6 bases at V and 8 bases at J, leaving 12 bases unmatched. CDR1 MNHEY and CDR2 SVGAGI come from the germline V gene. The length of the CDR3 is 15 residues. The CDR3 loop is CASRETGTGTDEQFF. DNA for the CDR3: TGTGCCAGCAGGGAAACCGGGACAGGTACCGATGAGCAGTTCTTC.

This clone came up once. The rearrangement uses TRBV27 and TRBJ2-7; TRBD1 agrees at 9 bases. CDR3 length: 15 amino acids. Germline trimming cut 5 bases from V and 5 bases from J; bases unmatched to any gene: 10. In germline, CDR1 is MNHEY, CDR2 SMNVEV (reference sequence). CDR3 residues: CASSRPGTGYDEQYF. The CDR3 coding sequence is TGTGCCAGCAGTAGGCCCGGGACAGGGTACGACGAGCAGTACTTC.

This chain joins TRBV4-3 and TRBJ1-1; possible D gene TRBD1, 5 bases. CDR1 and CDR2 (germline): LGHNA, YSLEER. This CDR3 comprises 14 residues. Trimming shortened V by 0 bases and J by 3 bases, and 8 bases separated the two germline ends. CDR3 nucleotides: TGCGCCAGCAGCCAAGAATGGGGGGACACTGAAGCTTTCTTT. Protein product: CASSQEWGDTEAFF.

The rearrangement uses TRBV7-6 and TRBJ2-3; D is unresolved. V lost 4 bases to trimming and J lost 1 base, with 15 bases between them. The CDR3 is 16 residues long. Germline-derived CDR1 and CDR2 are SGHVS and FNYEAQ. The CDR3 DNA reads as TGTGCCAGCAGCTCCCCCGTGGGCTTCGGCACAGATACGCAGTATTTT. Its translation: CASSSPVGFGTDTQYF.

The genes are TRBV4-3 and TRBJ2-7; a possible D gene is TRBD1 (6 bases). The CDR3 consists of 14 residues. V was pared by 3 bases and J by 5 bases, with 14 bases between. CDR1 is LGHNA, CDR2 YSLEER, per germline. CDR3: CASSQGRGFDEQYF. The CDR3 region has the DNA TGCGCCAGCAGCCAGGGCAGGGGATTCGACGAGCAGTACTTC.

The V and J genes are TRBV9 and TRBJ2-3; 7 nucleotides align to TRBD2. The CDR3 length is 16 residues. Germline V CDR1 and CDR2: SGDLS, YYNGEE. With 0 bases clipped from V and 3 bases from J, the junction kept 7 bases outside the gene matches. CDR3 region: CASSVVGGGPTDTQYF. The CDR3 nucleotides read TGTGCCAGCAGCGTAGTGGGGGGAGGGCCGACAGATACGCAGTATTTT. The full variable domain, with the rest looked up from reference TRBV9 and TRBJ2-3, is DSGVTQTPKHLITATGQRVTLRCSPRSGDLSVYWYQQSLDQGLQFLIQYYNGEERAKGNILERFSAQQFPDLHSELNLSSLELGDSALYFCASSVVGGGPTDTQYFGPGTRLTVL.

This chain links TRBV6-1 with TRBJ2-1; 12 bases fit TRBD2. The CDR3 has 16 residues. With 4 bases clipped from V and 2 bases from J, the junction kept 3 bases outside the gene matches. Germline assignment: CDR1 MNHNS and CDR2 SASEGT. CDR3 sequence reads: CASSGSSGRAYNEQFF. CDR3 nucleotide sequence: TGTGCCAGCAGTGGGTCTAGCGGGAGGGCCTACAATGAGCAGTTCTTC.

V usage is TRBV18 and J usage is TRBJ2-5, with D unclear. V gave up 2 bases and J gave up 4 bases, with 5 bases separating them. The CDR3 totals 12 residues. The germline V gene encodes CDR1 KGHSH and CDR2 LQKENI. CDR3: CASSPAAETQYF. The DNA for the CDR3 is TGTGCCAGCTCACCAGCGGCAGAGACCCAGTACTTC.

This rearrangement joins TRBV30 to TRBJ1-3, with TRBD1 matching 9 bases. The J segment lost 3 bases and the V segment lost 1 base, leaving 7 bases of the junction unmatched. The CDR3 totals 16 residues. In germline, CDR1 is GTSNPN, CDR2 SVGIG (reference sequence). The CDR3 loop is CAWSGRQGDGGNTIYF. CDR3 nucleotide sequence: TGTGCCTGGAGTGGGCGACAGGGGGACGGTGGAAACACCATATATTTT.

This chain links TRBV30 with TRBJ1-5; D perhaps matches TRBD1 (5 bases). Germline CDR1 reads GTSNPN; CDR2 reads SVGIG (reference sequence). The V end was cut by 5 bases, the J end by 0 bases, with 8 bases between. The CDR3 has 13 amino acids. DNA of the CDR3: TGTGCCTGGCAGGGAAATAGCAATCAGCCCCAGCATTTT. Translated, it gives CAWQGNSNQPQHF. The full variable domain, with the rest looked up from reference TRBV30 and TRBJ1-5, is SQTIHQWPATLVQPVGSPLSLECTVEGTSNPNLYWYRQAAGRGLQLLFYSVGIGQISSEVPQNLSASRPQDRQFILSSKKLLLSDSGFYLCAWQGNSNQPQHFGDGTRLSIL.

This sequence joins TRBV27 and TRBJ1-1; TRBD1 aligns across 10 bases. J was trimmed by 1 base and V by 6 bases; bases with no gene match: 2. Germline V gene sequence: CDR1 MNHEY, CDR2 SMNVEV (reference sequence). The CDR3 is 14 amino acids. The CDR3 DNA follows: TGTGCCAGCAGGACAGGGGGCGGGAACACTGAAGCTTTCTTT. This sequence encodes CASRTGGGNTEAFF.

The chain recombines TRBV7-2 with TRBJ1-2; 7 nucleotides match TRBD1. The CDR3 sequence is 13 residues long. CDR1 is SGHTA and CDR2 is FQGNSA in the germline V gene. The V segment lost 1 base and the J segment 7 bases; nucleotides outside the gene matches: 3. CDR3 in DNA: TGTGCCAGCAGCTTAGAGGGGGCTGGTGGCTACACCTTC. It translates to CASSLEGAGGYTF.

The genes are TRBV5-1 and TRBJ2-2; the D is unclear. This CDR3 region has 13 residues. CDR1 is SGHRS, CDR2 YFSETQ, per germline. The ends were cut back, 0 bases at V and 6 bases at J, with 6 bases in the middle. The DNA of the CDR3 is TGCGCCAGCAGCTTGGATCGGGCCGGGGAGCTGTTTTTT. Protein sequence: CASSLDRAGELFF.

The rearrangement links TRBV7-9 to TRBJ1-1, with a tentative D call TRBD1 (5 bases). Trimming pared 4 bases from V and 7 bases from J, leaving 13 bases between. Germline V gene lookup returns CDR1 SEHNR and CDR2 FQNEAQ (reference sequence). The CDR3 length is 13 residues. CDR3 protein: CASSSDLQDEAFF. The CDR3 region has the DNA TGTGCCAGCAGCTCAGATCTACAGGATGAAGCTTTCTTT.

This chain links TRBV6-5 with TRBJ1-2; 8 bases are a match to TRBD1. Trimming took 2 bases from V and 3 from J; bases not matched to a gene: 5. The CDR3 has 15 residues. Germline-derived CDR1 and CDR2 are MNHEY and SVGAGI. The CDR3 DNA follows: TGTGCCAGCAGTTACCTACAGGGGGAGGACTATGGCTACACCTTC. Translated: CASSYLQGEDYGYTF.

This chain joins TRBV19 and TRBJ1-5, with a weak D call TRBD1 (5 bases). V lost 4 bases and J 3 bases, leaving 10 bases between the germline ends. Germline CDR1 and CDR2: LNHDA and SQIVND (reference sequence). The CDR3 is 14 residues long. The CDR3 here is CASSNDRLNQPQHF. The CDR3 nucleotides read TGTGCCAGTAGTAACGACAGACTCAATCAGCCCCAGCATTTT.

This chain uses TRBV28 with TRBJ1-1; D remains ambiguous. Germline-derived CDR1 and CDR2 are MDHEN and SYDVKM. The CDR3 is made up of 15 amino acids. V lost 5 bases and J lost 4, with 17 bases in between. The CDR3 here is CASSPRGAGLTEAFF. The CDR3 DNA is TGTGCCAGCAGTCCCCGGGGAGCAGGACTCACTGAAGCTTTCTTT.

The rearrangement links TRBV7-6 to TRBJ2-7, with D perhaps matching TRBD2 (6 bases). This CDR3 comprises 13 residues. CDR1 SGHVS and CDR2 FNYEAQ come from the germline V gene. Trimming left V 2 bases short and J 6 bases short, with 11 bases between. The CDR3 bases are TGTGCCAGCAGCTTAACGGGGGACCGCGAGCAGTACTTC. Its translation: CASSLTGDREQYF.

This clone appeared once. Here the CDR3 reads CASSLIPSGSSETQYF. CDR3 DNA: TGTGCCAGCAGCTTAATCCCTAGCGGGAGTTCAGAGACCCAGTACTTC. This chain links TRBV13 with TRBJ2-5, with 10 bases aligning to TRBD2. This CDR3 region has 16 residues. Germline V gives CDR1 PRHDT, CDR2 FYEKMQ (reference sequence). With 2 bases clipped from V and 4 bases from J, the junction kept 7 bases outside the gene matches.

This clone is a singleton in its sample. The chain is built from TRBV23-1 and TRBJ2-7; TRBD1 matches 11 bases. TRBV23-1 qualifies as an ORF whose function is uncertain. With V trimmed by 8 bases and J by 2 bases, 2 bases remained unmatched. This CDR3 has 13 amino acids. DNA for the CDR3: TGCGCCAGCCCGGGACAGGGGGCCTACGAGCAGTACTTC. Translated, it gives CASPGQGAYEQYF.

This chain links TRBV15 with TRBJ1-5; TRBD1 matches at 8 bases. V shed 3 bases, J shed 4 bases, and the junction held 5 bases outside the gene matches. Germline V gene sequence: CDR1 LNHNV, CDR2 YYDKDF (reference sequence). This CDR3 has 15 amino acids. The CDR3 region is CATSRATGVNQPQHF. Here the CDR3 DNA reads TGTGCCACCAGCAGGGCGACAGGGGTTAATCAGCCCCAGCATTTT.

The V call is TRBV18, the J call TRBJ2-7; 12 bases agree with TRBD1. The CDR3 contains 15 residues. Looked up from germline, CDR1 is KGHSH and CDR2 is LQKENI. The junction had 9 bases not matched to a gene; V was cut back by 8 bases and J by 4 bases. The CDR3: CASHDGGQGAYEQYF. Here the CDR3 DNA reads TGTGCCAGCCATGATGGGGGACAGGGGGCTTACGAGCAGTACTTC.